This passage covers 14 T cell receptor beta chains from one sample sequenced in a study of T cell repertoires in ileal Crohn's disease. Some clones are missing from TCRdb's copy, which holds only in-frame ones; the method was immunoSEQ multiplex PCR. The top ten hold approximately 6.4% of the sample, which has more than 11,000 clones, under 90% seen once. Sequencing was performed on ileal tissue. These receptors all come from an adult with Crohn's disease.

This chain links TRBV19 with TRBJ2-7; TRBD2 matches 12 bases. The CDR3 runs to 13 residues. CDR1 LNHDA and CDR2 SQIVND come from the germline V gene (reference sequence). Trimming cost V 6 bases and J 6 bases; bases outside gene matches: 3. The CDR3 DNA reads as TGTGCCAGTAGCCGACTAGCGGGAGTCGAGCAGTACTTC. Its protein is CASSRLAGVEQYF. Variable domain in full (rest from reference TRBV19 and TRBJ2-7): DGGITQSPKYLFRKEGQNVTLSCEQNLNHDAMYWYRQDPGQGLRLIYYSQIVNDFQKGDIAEGYSVSREKKESFPLTVTSAQKNPTAFYLCASSRLAGVEQYFGPGTRLTVT.

This chain uses TRBV9 with TRBJ1-3; TRBD1 matches at 7 bases. Germline V gives CDR1 SGDLS, CDR2 YYNGEE. Trimming took 4 bases from V and 2 from J; bases not matched to a gene: 6. The CDR3 has 15 residues. CDR3 sequence: CASSPTGVAGNTIYF. The CDR3 nucleotides read TGTGCCAGCAGCCCTACAGGGGTCGCTGGAAACACCATATATTTT.

This chain connects TRBV10-1 to TRBJ2-3, with 10 bases identical to TRBD2. Trimming removed 5 bases from V and 4 bases from J; junction bases left unmatched: 9. Germline CDR1 reads WNHNN; CDR2 reads SYGVQD (reference sequence). This CDR3 has 16 amino acids. This CDR3 reads CASSSPGLAGADTQYF. The CDR3, as DNA: TGCGCCAGCAGTTCCCCGGGTCTAGCGGGAGCAGATACGCAGTATTTT.

The chain employs TRBV7-6 and TRBJ2-1; TRBD2 matches 14 bases. Germline V gives CDR1 SGHVS, CDR2 FNYEAQ. The CDR3 is 20 amino acids. Losses at the gene ends were 5 bases for V and 0 bases for J; bases not matched to a gene: 12. CDR3 coding DNA: TGTGCCAGCAGCGGGCAACAGGGACTAGCGGGGGCCCGCTCCTACAATGAGCAGTTCTTC. It codes for CASSGQQGLAGARSYNEQFF. The variable domain in full, with the rest retrieved from reference TRBV7-6 and TRBJ2-1, is GAGVSQSPRYKVTKRGQDVALRCDPISGHVSLYWYRQALGQGPEFLTYFNYEAQQDKSGLPNDRFSAERPEGSISTLTIQRTEQRDSAMYRCASSGQQGLAGARSYNEQFFGPGTRLTVL.

The rearrangement uses TRBV6-6 and TRBJ2-1, with TRBD2 identical over 7 bases. V lost 0 bases, J lost 3 bases, and 5 bases stayed unmatched. Germline V lookup: CDR1 MNHNY, CDR2 SVGAGI (reference sequence). The CDR3 contains 16 residues. CDR3 sequence: CASSYSAGASYNEQFF. CDR3 nucleotides: TGTGCCAGCAGTTACTCGGCGGGAGCGAGCTACAATGAGCAGTTCTTC.

V and J are TRBV30 and TRBJ2-3; TRBD1 matches at 9 bases. This CDR3 comprises 14 residues. Looked up from germline, CDR1 is GTSNPN and CDR2 is SVGIG (reference sequence). The V gene end was trimmed by 8 bases and the J gene end by 2 bases; junction bases not matched to a gene: 8. CDR3 sequence: CAGRDRVITDTQYF. CDR3 DNA: TGTGCCGGGCGGGACAGGGTCATCACAGATACGCAGTATTTT.

This clone was observed a single time. The V gene is TRBV5-6, the J gene TRBJ2-2, with 7 bases fitting TRBD1. Germline CDR1 and CDR2: SGHDT and YYEEEE. The ends lost 5 bases at V and 4 bases at J; junction bases unmatched: 11. CDR3 size: 16 residues. CDR3 coding DNA: TGTGCCAGCAGACCCTACAGGGGCCTGAGCACCGGGGAGCTGTTTTTT. Its protein product is CASRPYRGLSTGELFF.

This chain connects TRBV10-2 to TRBJ2-1, with D perhaps TRBD2 (6 bases). The CDR3 loop spans 12 amino acids. CDR1 is WSHSY and CDR2 is SAAADI in the germline V gene. Trimming took 6 bases from V and 9 from J, leaving 12 bases between them. The CDR3 DNA is TGCGCCAGCAGCCGGGACTGGAGTGAGCAGTTCTTC. Its translation: CASSRDWSEQFF.

V is TRBV5-1 and J is TRBJ2-7, with 7 nucleotides matching TRBD2. The CDR3 is made up of 14 amino acids. V gave up 0 bases and J gave up 6 bases; unmatched junction bases: 6. CDR1 and CDR2 (germline): SGHRS, YFSETQ. CDR3 region: CASSLGGGPGEQYF. In DNA, the CDR3 is TGCGCCAGCAGCTTGGGGGGGGGACCTGGCGAGCAGTACTTC.

The V and J genes are TRBV28 and TRBJ2-7; 7 nucleotides align to TRBD2. This CDR3 has 15 amino acids. V lost 5 bases, J lost 0 bases, and 7 bases stayed unmatched. The V gene's germline CDR1 is MDHEN and CDR2 SYDVKM. The CDR3 is CASSGVAGSSYEQYF. The DNA for the CDR3 is TGTGCCAGCAGTGGAGTAGCGGGCAGCTCCTACGAGCAGTACTTC.

The rearrangement joins TRBV6-1 to TRBJ1-1; tentative D call: TRBD1 (5 bases). Germline V CDR1 and CDR2: MNHNS, SASEGT. The V gene lost 2 bases and the J gene lost 0 bases, with 13 bases spanning the gap. The CDR3 spans 16 residues. The CDR3 protein is CASSEYLGVLNTEAFF. CDR3 DNA sequence: TGTGCCAGCAGTGAATATTTAGGGGTGCTGAACACTGAAGCTTTCTTT.

This rearrangement joins TRBV9 to TRBJ1-1; 10 positions agree with TRBD1. CDR1 is SGDLS and CDR2 is YYNGEE in the germline V gene. CDR3 length: 13 amino acids. Trimming at V came to 4 bases and at J to 7 bases, leaving 4 bases not matched to a gene. The CDR3 nucleotides read TGTGCCAGCAGCTATGGACAGGGGGATGAAGCTTTCTTT. Translated, it gives CASSYGQGDEAFF.

The chain combines TRBV7-9 with TRBJ2-7, with TRBD2 as a possible D gene (5 bases). Germline V lookup: CDR1 SEHNR, CDR2 FQNEAQ (reference sequence). This CDR3 is 12 amino acids long. V shed 5 bases and J shed 1 base, with 6 bases lying between them. The DNA for the CDR3 is TGTGCCAGCAGCCCGGGATCCTACGAGCAGTACTTC. It is translated as CASSPGSYEQYF.

V is TRBV4-1 and J is TRBJ2-4, with a possible D match to TRBD1 (6 bases). V dropped 3 bases and J dropped 1 base, with 7 bases sitting between them. The CDR3 contains 14 residues. The V gene's germline CDR1 is MGHRA and CDR2 YSYEKL. CDR3 amino acids: CASSQGAAKNIQYF. DNA for the CDR3: TGCGCCAGCAGCCAGGGGGCTGCCAAAAACATTCAGTACTTC.